These 12 T cell receptor beta chains came from one sample sequenced in a study of cytomegalovirus exposure and HLA in healthy donors. Amplification used 60 Vbeta primers and 13 Jbeta primers. Here immunoSEQ multiplex PCR was the method, and the copy in TCRdb shows in-frame clones only, minus some. This sample yields about 83,000 clones, of which roughly 79% are seen a single time; about 1.9% belongs to the top ten. Sequences were obtained from PBMCs. These receptors originate from a woman in her twenties or thirties in good health and CMV-seronegative.

This clone was seen more than once but under ten times. The junction departs from the called germline gene at one end, perhaps through a read error. The chain's CDR3 is CASSSGVGETQYF. The CDR3 DNA is TGTGCTAGCAGCTCGGGAGTTGGGGAGACCCAGTACTTC. The V call is TRBV7-7, the J call TRBJ2-5, with D possibly matching TRBD2 (6 bases). Per the germline V gene, CDR1 is SSHAT and CDR2 is FNYEAQ (reference sequence). The CDR3 is 13 residues long.

This chain links TRBV11-2 with TRBJ2-7; 8 bases align to TRBD2. The CDR3 is 17 amino acids. The V gene's germline CDR1 is SGHAT and CDR2 FQNNGV. The junction had 17 bases not matched to a gene; V was cut back by 5 bases and J by 5 bases. CDR3 sequence (DNA): TGTGCCAGCAGCCCCGAACCGGGACTAGGCGGGAGTCACGAGCAGTACTTC. Amino acids: CASSPEPGLGGSHEQYF. Drawing the rest from reference TRBV11-2 and TRBJ2-7, the complete variable domain is EAGVAQSPRYKIIEKRQSVAFWCNPISGHATLYWYQQILGQGPKLLIQFQNNGVVDDSQLPKDRFSAERLKGVDSTLKIQPAKLEDSAVYLCASSPEPGLGGSHEQYFGPGTRLTVT.

This rearrangement joins TRBV6-4 to TRBJ2-3; 14 bases are a match to TRBD2. This CDR3 is built from 13 residues. Germline V gene data show CDR1 as MRHNA and CDR2 as SNTAGT. V lost 6 bases to trimming and J lost 11 bases; unmatched junction nucleotides: 4. The CDR3: CASSGTSGSGQYF. CDR3 coding DNA: TGTGCCAGCAGCGGGACTAGCGGGAGTGGGCAGTATTTT.

This chain connects TRBV29-1 to TRBJ1-2; 8 positions match TRBD1. V dropped 6 bases and J dropped 3; count of bases not matched to a gene: 6. Germline assignment: CDR1 SQVTM and CDR2 ANQGSEA. This CDR3 comprises 13 residues. CDR3: CSVALQGDYGYTF. The DNA for the CDR3 is TGCAGCGTCGCACTACAGGGGGACTATGGCTACACCTTC.

This sequence joins TRBV5-4 and TRBJ2-7; D is perhaps TRBD1 (6 bases). The CDR3 extends over 14 amino acids. Germline lookup yields CDR1 SGHNT and CDR2 YYREEE (reference sequence). The germline V and J ends were trimmed by 0 bases and 6 bases, with 13 bases remaining between them. The CDR3: CASSLGTGSGEQYF. The CDR3 coding sequence is TGTGCCAGCAGCTTGGGCACAGGGTCAGGCGAGCAGTACTTC.

V usage is TRBV23-1 and J usage is TRBJ2-7, with D possibly matching TRBD2 (5 bases). TRBV23-1 is placed among ORFs of uncertain function. Trimming left V 2 bases short and J 3 bases short, with 14 bases between. There are 15 residues in the CDR3. DNA for the CDR3: TGCGCCAGCAGTCAACGAGACTATAATTACTACGAGCAGTACTTC. It codes for CASSQRDYNYYEQYF.

The CDR3 DNA follows: TGTGCCAGCAGCTTATACGGGTGGACAGGGTCGGACACCGGGGAGCTGTTTTTT. Protein product: CASSLYGWTGSDTGELFF. The chain joins TRBV7-3 to TRBJ2-2, with 8 bases lining up with TRBD1. The CDR3 sequence is 18 residues long. Germline trimming cut 2 bases from V and 3 bases from J; bases unmatched to any gene: 11. The germline V gene encodes CDR1 SGHTA and CDR2 FQGTGA.

A few counts support this clone. This sequence joins TRBV4-2 and TRBJ2-3; TRBD1 is a possible D gene (6 bases). Germline CDR1 and CDR2: LGHNA and YNFKEQ. Trimming took 3 bases from V and 3 from J, leaving 28 bases between them. This CDR3 spans 20 amino acids. DNA for the CDR3: TGTGCCAGCAGCCAGACACCCAGGGGTTGGCCAGGGTCAGGGACAGATACGCAGTATTTT. The encoded protein is CASSQTPRGWPGSGTDTQYF.

This clone was picked up a small number of times. The V and J genes are TRBV9 and TRBJ2-3; 7 positions match TRBD2. The CDR3 loop spans 15 amino acids. Per germline, CDR1 SGDLS and CDR2 YYNGEE. J was trimmed by 4 bases and V by 3 bases; bases with no gene match: 8. CDR3: CASSALSGNADTQYF. DNA for the CDR3: TGTGCCAGCAGCGCACTAAGCGGGAATGCAGATACGCAGTATTTT.

The rearrangement joins TRBV28 to TRBJ2-5, with TRBD1 identical over 7 bases. The CDR3 sequence is 14 residues long. With V trimmed by 2 bases and J by 1 base, 1 base remained unmatched. Germline V gene data show CDR1 as MDHEN and CDR2 as SYDVKM. DNA of the CDR3: TGTGCCAGCAGTTTAACAGGGGCCCAAGAGACCCAGTACTTC. The encoded protein is CASSLTGAQETQYF.

On this clone: An end of the junction differs from the germline gene, which may be a read error. The CDR3 region has the DNA TGTGCCAGCAGCCATCGTCTAGCGCCGATCGTACATTTT. Amino acids: CASSHRLAPIVHF. The chain employs TRBV14 and TRBJ2-3; perhaps TRBD2 as D (6 bases). The CDR3 loop spans 13 amino acids. Germline V gives CDR1 SGHDN, CDR2 FVKESK.

The chain carries TRBV6-1 and TRBJ1-1, with 8 bases aligning to TRBD1. V shed 5 bases and J 7 bases; nucleotides not matched to a gene: 9. This CDR3 contains 14 residues. Germline V gene data show CDR1 as MNHNS and CDR2 as SASEGT. The CDR3 DNA reads TGTGCCAGCAGTCCCTCCAGGGGGCCGTTTGAAGCTTTCTTT. Translation: CASSPSRGPFEAFF.